This T cell receptor (beta chain) was recorded in a study of CD8+ T cells in alopecia areata. The germline gives CDR1 SGHDT, CDR2 YYEEEE. The V and J ends lost 2 bases and 4 bases, in that order; junction bases with no gene match: 8. The CDR3 contains 16 residues. Extracted RNA was reverse transcribed, and the resulting cDNA served as sequencing template. The data were produced by immunoSEQ multiplex PCR, yet TCRdb's version contains in-frame clones alone and is incomplete. The data hold about 120,000 clones, with roughly 68% observed a single time. The sequenced material came from CD4+ T cells sorted from blood. The V and J genes are TRBV5-6 and TRBJ1-4, with 7 bases identical to TRBD1. This clonotype originated in a human donor in good health. Here the CDR3 reads CASSFRQGGGNEKLFF. Here the CDR3 DNA reads TGTGCCAGCAGCTTTCGACAGGGTGGTGGTAATGAAAAACTGTTTTTT.